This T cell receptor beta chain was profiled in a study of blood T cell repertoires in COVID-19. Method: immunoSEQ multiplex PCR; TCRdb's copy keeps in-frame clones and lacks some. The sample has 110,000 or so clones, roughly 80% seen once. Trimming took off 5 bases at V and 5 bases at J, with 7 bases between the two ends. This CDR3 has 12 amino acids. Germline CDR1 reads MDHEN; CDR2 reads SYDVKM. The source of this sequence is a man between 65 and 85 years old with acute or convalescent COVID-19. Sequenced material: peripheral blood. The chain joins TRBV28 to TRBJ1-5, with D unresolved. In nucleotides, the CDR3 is TGTGCCAGCAGTCTCTCCCATCAGCCCCAGCATTTT. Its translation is CASSLSHQPQHF.